Included here is one T cell receptor (beta chain) sequence, with context. The antigen remains unidentified. Only in-frame clones appear in the TCRdb table, and some are missing; sequencing was by immunoSEQ multiplex PCR. Here the sample spans 260,000 or so clones, approximately 90% being singletons. The sample belongs to a study of cytomegalovirus exposure and HLA in healthy donors. Trimming took off 4 bases at V and 3 bases at J, with 16 bases between the two ends. This CDR3 is 15 amino acids long. The germline V gene encodes CDR1 SGHNT and CDR2 YENEEA. Regarding the study as a whole: Reportedly, cytomegalovirus status was diagnosed with high sensitivity and specificity. A few chains linked to CMV were shown in vitro to be specific for CMV antigens. Most TCR sequences proved rare, with some public TCRs found in many donors.

Sequencing input: PBMCs. This sequence was found in a woman between 18 and 30 years old in good health and CMV-seronegative. The V gene is TRBV11-3, the J gene TRBJ2-7; possibly TRBD1 for D (6 bases). The CDR3 sequence is CASSYEQGPNYEQYF. In nucleotides, the CDR3 is TGTGCCAGCAGCTACGAACAGGGACCAAACTACGAGCAGTACTTC.